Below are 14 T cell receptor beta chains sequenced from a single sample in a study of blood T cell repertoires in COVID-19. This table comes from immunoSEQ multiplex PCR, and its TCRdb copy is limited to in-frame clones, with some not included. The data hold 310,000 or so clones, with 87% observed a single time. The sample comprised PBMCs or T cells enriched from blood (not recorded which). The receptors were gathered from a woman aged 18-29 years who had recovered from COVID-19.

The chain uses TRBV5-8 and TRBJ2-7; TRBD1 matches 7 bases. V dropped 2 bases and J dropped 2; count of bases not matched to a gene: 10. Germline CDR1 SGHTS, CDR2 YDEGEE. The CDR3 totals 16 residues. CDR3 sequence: CASSFSTGNVAYEQYF. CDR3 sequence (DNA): TGTGCCAGCAGCTTTTCGACAGGGAATGTCGCCTACGAGCAGTACTTC.

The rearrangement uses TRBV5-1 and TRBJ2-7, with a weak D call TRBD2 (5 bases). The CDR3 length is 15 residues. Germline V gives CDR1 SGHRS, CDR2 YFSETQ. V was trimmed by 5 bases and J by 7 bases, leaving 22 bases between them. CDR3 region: CASRSTSSMWSEQYF. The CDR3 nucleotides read TGCGCCAGCAGAAGCACTAGTAGCATGTGGAGTGAGCAGTACTTC.

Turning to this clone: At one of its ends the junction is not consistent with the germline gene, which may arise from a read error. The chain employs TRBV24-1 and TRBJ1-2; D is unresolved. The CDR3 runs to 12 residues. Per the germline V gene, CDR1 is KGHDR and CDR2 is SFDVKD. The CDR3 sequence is CATSDFGSSYTF. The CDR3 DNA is TGTGCCACCAGCGATTTCGGGTCTAGCTACACCTTC.

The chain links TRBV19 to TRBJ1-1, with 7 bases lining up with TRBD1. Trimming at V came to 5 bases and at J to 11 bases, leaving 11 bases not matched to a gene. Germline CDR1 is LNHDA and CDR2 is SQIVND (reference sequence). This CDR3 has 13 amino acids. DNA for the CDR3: TGTGCCAGTAGTGCCCGGCAGGGGGTATGGGCTTTCTTT. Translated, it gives CASSARQGVWAFF. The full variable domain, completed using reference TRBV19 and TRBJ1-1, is DGGITQSPKYLFRKEGQNVTLSCEQNLNHDAMYWYRQDPGQGLRLIYYSQIVNDFQKGDIAEGYSVSREKKESFPLTVTSAQKNPTAFYLCASSARQGVWAFFGQGTRLTVV.

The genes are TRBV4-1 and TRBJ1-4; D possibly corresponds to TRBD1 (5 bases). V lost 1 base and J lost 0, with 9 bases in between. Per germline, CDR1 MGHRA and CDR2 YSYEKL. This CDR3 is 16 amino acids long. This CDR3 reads CASSQGTSATNEKLFF. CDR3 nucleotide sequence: TGCGCCAGCAGCCAAGGGACATCCGCAACTAATGAAAAACTGTTTTTT.

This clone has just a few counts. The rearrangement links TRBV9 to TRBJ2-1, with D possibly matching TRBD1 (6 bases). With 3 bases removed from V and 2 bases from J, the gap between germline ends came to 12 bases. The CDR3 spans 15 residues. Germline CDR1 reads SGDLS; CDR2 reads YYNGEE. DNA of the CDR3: TGTGCCAGCAGCGCACCTTGGACAGCCTACAATGAGCAGTTCTTC. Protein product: CASSAPWTAYNEQFF.

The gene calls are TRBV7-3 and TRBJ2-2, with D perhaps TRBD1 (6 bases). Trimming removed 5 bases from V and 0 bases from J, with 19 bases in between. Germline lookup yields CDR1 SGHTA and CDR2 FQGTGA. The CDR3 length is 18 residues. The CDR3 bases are TGTGCCAGCAGCCCACGGCTACAGGGACCCACGAACACCGGGGAGCTGTTTTTT. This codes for CASSPRLQGPTNTGELFF.

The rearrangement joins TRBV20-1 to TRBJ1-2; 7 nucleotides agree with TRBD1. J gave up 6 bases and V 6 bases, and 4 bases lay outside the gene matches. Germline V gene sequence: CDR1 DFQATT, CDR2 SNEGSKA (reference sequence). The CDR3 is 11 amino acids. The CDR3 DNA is TGCAGTGCGCCGACAGGGAATGGCTACACCTTC. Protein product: CSAPTGNGYTF.

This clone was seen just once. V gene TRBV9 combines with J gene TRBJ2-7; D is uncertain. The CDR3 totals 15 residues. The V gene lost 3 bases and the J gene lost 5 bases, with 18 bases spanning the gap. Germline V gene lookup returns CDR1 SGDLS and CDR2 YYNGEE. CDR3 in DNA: TGTGCCAGCAGCGGTGGGCCACAAGTACCCGACGAGCAGTACTTC. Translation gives CASSGGPQVPDEQYF.

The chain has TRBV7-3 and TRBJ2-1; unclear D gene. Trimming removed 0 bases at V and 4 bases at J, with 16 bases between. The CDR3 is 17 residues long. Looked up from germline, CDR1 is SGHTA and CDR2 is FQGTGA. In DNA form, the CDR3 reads TGTGCCAGCAGCTTAACGGCCGCTAGAATGCTTTACAATGAGCAGTTCTTC. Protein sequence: CASSLTAARMLYNEQFF.

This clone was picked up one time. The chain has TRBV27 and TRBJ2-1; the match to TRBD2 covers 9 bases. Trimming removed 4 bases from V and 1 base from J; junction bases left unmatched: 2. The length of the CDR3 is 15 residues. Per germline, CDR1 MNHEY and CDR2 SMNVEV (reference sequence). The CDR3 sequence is CASSYAGGSYNEQFF. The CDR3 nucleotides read TGTGCCAGCAGTTACGCGGGAGGGTCCTACAATGAGCAGTTCTTC.

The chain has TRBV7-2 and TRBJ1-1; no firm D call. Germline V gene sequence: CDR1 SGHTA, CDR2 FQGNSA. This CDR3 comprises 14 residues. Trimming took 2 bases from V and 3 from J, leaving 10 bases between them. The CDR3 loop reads CASSLIPGYTEAFF. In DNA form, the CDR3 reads TGTGCCAGCAGCTTAATCCCGGGGTACACTGAAGCTTTCTTT.

CDR3 loop: CASSLGADYNSPLHF. The CDR3 coding sequence is TGTGCCAGCAGCTTAGGTGCAGACTATAATTCACCCCTCCACTTT. The V gene is TRBV7-8, the J gene TRBJ1-6, with D uncertain. CDR3 length: 15 amino acids. Trimming left V 1 base short and J 3 bases short, with 7 bases between. CDR1 is SGHVS, CDR2 FQNEAQ, per germline.

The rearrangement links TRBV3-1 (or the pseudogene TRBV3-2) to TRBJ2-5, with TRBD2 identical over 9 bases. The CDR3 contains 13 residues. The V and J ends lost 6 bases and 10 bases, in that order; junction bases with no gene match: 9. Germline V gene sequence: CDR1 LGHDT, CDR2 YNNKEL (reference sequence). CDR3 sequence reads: CASRHRREGSQYF. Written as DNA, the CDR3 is TGTGCCAGCAGGCACCGGCGGGAGGGGAGCCAGTACTTC.